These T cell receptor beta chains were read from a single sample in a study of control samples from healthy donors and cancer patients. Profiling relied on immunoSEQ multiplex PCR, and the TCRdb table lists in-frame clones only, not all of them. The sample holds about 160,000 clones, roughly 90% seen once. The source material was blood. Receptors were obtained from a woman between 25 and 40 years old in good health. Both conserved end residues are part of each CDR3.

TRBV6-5 CASKEGQGITEAFF
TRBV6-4 CASSLKGQPDTQYF
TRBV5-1 CASSRPGFTEAFF
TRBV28 CASSRAGYGYTF
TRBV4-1 CASSQDRSGIHNEQFF
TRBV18 CASSPGPGWSRLFF
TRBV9 CASSAGGSGYSYEQYF
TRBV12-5 CASGLVTPPHQYEQYF
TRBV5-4 CASSFLGSGYGYTF
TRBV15 CATSRGRTGGLETQYF
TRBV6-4 CASSAGDNNEQFF
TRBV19 CASSLDRGGYGYTF
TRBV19 CASSIDSYNTQYF
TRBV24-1 CATSDLRLAGVNEQFF
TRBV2 CASRVPRSPLHF
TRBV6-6 CASRPPGPAGGELFF
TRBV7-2 CASSPVGTDTQYF
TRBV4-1 CASSQEGARTDTQYF
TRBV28 CASSFGGRETQYF
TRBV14 CASSQGRWGYTF
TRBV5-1 CASSLGGTLTDTQYF
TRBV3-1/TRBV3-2 CASSQGSIRGRAETQYF
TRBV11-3 CASSPQGETTDTQYF